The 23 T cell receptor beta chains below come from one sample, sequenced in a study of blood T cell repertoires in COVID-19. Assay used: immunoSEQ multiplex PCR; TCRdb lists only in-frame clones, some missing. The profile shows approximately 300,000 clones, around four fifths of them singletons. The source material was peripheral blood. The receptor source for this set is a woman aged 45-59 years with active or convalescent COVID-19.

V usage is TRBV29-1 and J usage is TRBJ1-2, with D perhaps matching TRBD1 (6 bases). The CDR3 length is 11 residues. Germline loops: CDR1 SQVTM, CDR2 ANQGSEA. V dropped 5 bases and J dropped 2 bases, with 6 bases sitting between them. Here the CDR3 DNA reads TGCAGCGTTCAGGGGAACTATGGCTACACCTTC. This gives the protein CSVQGNYGYTF.

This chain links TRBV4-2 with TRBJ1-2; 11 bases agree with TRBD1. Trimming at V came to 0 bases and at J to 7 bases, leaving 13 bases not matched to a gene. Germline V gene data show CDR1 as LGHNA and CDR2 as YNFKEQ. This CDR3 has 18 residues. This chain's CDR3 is CASSQDGGQGGPQGGYTF. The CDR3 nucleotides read TGTGCCAGCAGCCAAGATGGGGGACAGGGGGGCCCTCAGGGTGGCTACACCTTC.

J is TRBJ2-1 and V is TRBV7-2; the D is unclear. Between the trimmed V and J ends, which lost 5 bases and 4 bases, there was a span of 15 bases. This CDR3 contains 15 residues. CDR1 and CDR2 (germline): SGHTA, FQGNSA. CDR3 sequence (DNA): TGTGCCAGCAGCGTCGGGTGGTCTGGGTACAATGAGCAGTTCTTC. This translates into CASSVGWSGYNEQFF.

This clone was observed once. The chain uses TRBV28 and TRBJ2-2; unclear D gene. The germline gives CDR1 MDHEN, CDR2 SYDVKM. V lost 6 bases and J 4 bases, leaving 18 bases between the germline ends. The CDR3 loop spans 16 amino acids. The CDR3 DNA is TGTGCCAGCAGATCGGCCTCGAGGCGAACCACCGGGGAGCTGTTTTTT. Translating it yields CASRSASRRTTGELFF. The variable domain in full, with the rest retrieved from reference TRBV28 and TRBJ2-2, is DVKVTQSSRYLVKRTGEKVFLECVQDMDHENMFWYRQDPGLGLRLIYFSYDVKMKEKGDIPEGYSVSREKKERFSLILESASTNQTSMYLCASRSASRRTTGELFFGEGSRLTVL.

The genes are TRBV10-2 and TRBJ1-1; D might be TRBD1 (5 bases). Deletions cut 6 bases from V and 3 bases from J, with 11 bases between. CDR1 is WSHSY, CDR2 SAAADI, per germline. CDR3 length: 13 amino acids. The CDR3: CASSRSRDTEAFF. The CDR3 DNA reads TGCGCCAGCAGCCGGTCCAGGGACACTGAAGCTTTCTTT.

CDR3 region: CASSFQGMADTQYF. Here the CDR3 DNA reads TGTGCCAGCAGCTTCCAGGGAATGGCAGATACGCAGTATTTT. This sequence joins TRBV7-9 and TRBJ2-3, with a weak D call TRBD1 (5 bases). The V gene lost 3 bases and the J gene lost 4 bases, with 11 bases spanning the gap. The CDR3 extends over 14 amino acids. The germline gives CDR1 SEHNR, CDR2 FQNEAQ (reference sequence).

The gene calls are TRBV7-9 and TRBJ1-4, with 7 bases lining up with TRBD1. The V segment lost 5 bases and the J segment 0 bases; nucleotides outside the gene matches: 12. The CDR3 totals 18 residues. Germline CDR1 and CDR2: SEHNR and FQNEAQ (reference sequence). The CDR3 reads CASSPSTGSRATNEKLFF. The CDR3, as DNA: TGTGCCAGCAGCCCCTCGACAGGGTCCAGGGCAACTAATGAAAAACTGTTTTTT.

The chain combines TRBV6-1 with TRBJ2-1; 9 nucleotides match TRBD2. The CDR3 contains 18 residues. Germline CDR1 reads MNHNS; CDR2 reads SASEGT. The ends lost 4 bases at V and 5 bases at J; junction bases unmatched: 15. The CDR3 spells CASSGGRLAVSANNEQFF. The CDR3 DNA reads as TGTGCCAGCAGTGGAGGGAGACTAGCGGTTAGCGCGAACAATGAGCAGTTCTTC.

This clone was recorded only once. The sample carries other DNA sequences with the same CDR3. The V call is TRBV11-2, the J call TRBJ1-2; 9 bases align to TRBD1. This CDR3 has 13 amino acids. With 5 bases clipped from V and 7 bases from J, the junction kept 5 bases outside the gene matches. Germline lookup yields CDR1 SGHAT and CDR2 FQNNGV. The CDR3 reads CASSRDRVGGYTF. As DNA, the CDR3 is TGTGCCAGCAGCCGGGACAGGGTCGGTGGCTACACCTTC.

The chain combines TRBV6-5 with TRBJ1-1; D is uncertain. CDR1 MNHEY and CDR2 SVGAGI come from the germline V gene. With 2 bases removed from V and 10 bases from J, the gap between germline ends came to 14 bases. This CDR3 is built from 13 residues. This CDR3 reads CASSYPGMIGAFF. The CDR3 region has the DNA TGTGCCAGCAGTTACCCCGGTATGATCGGAGCTTTCTTT.

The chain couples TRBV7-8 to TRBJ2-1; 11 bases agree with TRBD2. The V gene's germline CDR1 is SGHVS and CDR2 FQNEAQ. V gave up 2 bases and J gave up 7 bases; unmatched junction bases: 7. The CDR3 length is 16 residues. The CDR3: CASSLNRLAGRNEQFF. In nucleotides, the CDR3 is TGTGCCAGCAGCTTAAATCGACTAGCGGGACGGAATGAGCAGTTCTTC.

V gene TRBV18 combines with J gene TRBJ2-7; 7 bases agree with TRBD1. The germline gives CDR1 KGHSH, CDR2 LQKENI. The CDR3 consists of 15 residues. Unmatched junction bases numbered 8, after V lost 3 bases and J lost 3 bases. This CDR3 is CASSPPGQRFYEQYF. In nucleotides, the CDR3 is TGTGCCAGCTCACCCCCGGGACAGAGATTCTACGAGCAGTACTTC. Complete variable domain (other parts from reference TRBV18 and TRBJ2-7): NAGVMQNPRHLVRRRGQEARLRCSPMKGHSHVYWYRQLPEEGLKFMVYLQKENIIDESGMPKERFSAEFPKEGPSILRIQQVVRGDSAAYFCASSPPGQRFYEQYFGPGTRLTVT.

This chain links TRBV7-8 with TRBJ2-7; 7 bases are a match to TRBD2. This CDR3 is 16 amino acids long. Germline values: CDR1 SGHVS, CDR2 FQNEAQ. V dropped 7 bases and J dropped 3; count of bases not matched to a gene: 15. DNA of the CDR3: TGTGCCAGCATCAAGGGGAGGGGCGTAACCTACTACGAGCAGTACTTC. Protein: CASIKGRGVTYYEQYF.

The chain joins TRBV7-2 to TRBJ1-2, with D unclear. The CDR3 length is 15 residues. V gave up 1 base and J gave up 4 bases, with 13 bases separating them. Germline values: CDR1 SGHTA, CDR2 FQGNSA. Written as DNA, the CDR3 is TGTGCCAGCAGCTTAGGGGCGTGGGTGACCTATGGCTACACCTTC. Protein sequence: CASSLGAWVTYGYTF. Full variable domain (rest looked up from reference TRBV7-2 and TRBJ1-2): GAGVSQSPSNKVTEKGKDVELRCDPISGHTALYWYRQSLGQGLEFLIYFQGNSAPDKSGLPSDRFSAERTGGSVSTLTIQRTQQEDSAVYLCASSLGAWVTYGYTFGSGTRLTVV.

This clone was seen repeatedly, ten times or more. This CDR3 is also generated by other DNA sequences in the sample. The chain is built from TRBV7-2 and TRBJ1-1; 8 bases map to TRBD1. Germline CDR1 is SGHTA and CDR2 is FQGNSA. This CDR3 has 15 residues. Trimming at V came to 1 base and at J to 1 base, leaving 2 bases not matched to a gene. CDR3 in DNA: TGTGCCAGCAGCTTAGGAACAGGGGGGAACACTGAAGCTTTCTTT. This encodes CASSLGTGGNTEAFF.

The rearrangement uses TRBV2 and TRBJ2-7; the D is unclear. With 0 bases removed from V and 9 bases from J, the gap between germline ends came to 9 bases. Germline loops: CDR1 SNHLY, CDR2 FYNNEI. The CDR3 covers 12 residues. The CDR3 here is CASSEALPGQYF. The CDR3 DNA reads TGTGCCAGCAGTGAAGCGCTTCCAGGGCAGTACTTC.

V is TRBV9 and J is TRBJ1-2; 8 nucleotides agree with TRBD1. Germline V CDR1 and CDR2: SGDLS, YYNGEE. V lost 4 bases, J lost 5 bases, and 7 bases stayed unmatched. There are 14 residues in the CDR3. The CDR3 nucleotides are TGTGCCAGCAGCCAGGGGACAGGAACTTATGGCTACACCTTC. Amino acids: CASSQGTGTYGYTF.

The CDR3 nucleotides are TGTGCCAGCAGCCATAACAGGGCGAGCAATCAGCCCCAGCATTTT. This codes for CASSHNRASNQPQHF. The V gene is TRBV6-6, the J gene TRBJ1-5, with a possible D match to TRBD1 (6 bases). Trimming left V 6 bases short and J 1 base short, with 13 bases between. This CDR3 has 15 amino acids. Germline V gene lookup returns CDR1 MNHNY and CDR2 SVGAGI (reference sequence).

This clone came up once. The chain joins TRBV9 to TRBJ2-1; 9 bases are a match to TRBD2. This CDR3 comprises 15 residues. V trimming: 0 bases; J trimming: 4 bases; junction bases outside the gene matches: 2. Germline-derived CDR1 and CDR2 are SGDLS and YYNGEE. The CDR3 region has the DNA TGTGCCAGCAGCGTAGTGGCGGGAGGGTACAATGAGCAGTTCTTC. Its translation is CASSVVAGGYNEQFF.

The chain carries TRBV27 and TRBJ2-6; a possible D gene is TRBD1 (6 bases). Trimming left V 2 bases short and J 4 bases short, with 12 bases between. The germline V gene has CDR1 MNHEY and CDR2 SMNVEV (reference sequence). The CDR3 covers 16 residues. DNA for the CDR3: TGTGCCAGCAGTTTAGTAGGGGGATACGGGGCCAACGTCCTGACTTTC. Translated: CASSLVGGYGANVLTF.

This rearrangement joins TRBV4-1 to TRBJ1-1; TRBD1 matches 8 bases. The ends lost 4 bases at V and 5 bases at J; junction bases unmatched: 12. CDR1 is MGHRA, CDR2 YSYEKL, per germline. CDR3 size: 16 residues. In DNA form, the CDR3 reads TGCGCCAGCAGCCCGTTAGGACAGGGTAGGGTTACTGAAGCTTTCTTT. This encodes CASSPLGQGRVTEAFF.

The CDR3 region is CASSALAGGYSRNEQFF. CDR3 nucleotides: TGTGCCAGCAGTGCCCTAGCGGGAGGTTATTCCCGCAATGAGCAGTTCTTC. The chain links TRBV6-4 to TRBJ2-1; 11 bases match TRBD2. The CDR3 is made up of 17 amino acids. V lost 4 bases and J lost 6; bases outside the gene matches: 11. Germline CDR1 reads MRHNA; CDR2 reads SNTAGT.

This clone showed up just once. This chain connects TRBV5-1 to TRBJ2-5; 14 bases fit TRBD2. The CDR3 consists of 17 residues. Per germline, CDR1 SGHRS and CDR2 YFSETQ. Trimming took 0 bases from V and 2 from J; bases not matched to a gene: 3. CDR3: CASSLGLAGGVQETQYF. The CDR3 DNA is TGCGCCAGCAGCTTGGGACTAGCGGGAGGGGTTCAAGAGACCCAGTACTTC. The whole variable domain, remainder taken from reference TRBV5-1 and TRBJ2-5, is KAGVTQTPRYLIKTRGQQVTLSCSPISGHRSVSWYQQTPGQGLQFLFEYFSETQRNKGNFPGRFSGRQFSNSRSEMNVSTLELGDSALYLCASSLGLAGGVQETQYFGPGTRLLVL.